A single sample gave rise to the 29 T cell receptor beta chains below, sequenced in a study of blood T cell repertoires in COVID-19. TCRdb's copy holds only in-frame clones and misses some; the assay was immunoSEQ multiplex PCR. The sample records 110,000 to 150,000 clones, more than 80% being singletons. The sequencing input was PBMCs or T cells enriched from blood (not recorded which). These receptors were taken from a woman under 30 who had been exposed to COVID-19.

The J gene is TRBJ1-1, the V gene TRBV29-1; 7 nucleotides align to TRBD1. The CDR3 covers 12 residues. CDR1 is SQVTM, CDR2 ANQGSEA, per germline. V shed 7 bases and J 6 bases; nucleotides not matched to a gene: 8. The CDR3 loop is CSAQDRAAEAFF. For the CDR3, the DNA is TGCAGCGCCCAAGACAGGGCCGCTGAAGCTTTCTTT.

The chain combines TRBV11-2 with TRBJ2-1; TRBD1 agrees at 8 bases. V was clipped by 8 bases and J by 3 bases; unmatched bases: 9. The CDR3 loop spans 15 amino acids. CDR1 and CDR2 (germline): SGHAT, FQNNGV. This CDR3 is CASALGQGFYNEQFF. CDR3 coding DNA: TGTGCCAGCGCCCTAGGACAGGGATTCTACAATGAGCAGTTCTTC.

CDR3 in amino acids: CASSPLTSGRARYEQYF. CDR3 coding DNA: TGTGCCAGCTCACCGCTAACTAGCGGGAGGGCCCGATACGAGCAGTACTTC. The V call is TRBV18, the J call TRBJ2-7; TRBD2 aligns across 13 bases. The CDR3 totals 17 residues. V was clipped by 3 bases and J by 4 bases; unmatched bases: 9. Germline lookup yields CDR1 KGHSH and CDR2 LQKENI.

This clone was recorded only once. This chain connects TRBV29-1 to TRBJ2-1; D might be TRBD1 (6 bases). CDR1 is SQVTM and CDR2 is ANQGSEA in the germline V gene. There are 14 residues in the CDR3. The V end lost 3 bases, the J end lost 5 bases, and 14 bases lay between the germline ends. The CDR3 is CSVDKGERDNEQFF. The DNA for the CDR3 is TGCAGCGTTGATAAGGGGGAAAGGGACAATGAGCAGTTCTTC.

This clone was counted only a few times. The gene calls are TRBV2 and TRBJ1-1; D is uncertain. CDR1 and CDR2 from the germline V gene are SNHLY and FYNNEI. With 5 bases removed from V and 0 bases from J, the gap between germline ends came to 10 bases. This CDR3 is 14 amino acids long. For the CDR3, the DNA is TGTGCCAGCAGTCTAAACTACGTGAACACTGAAGCTTTCTTT. Its translation is CASSLNYVNTEAFF. Using reference TRBV2 and TRBJ1-1 for the parts outside the CDR3, the full variable domain is EPEVTQTPSHQVTQMGQEVILRCVPISNHLYFYWYRQILGQKVEFLVSFYNNEISEKSEIFDDQFSVERPDGSNFTLKIRSTKLEDSAMYFCASSLNYVNTEAFFGQGTRLTVV.

This clone showed up just a few times. The chain joins TRBV30 to TRBJ1-1, with D perhaps TRBD1 (5 bases). This CDR3 is 15 amino acids long. Germline lookup yields CDR1 GTSNPN and CDR2 SVGIG (reference sequence). The V end was cut by 7 bases, the J end by 0 bases, with 18 bases between. The chain's CDR3 is CASGGFRGMNTEAFF. The CDR3 DNA sequence: TGTGCCTCCGGCGGGTTTCGGGGGATGAACACTGAAGCTTTCTTT.

The chain uses TRBV5-1 and TRBJ2-1, with D perhaps matching TRBD2 (6 bases). There are 14 residues in the CDR3. Trimming cost V 1 base and J 8 bases, with 13 bases left between them. Germline values: CDR1 SGHRS, CDR2 YFSETQ. The CDR3 loop is CASSLLQRRDEQFF. In DNA form, the CDR3 reads TGCGCCAGCAGCTTGTTACAGCGGAGGGATGAGCAGTTCTTC.

The chain is built from TRBV7-6 and TRBJ2-1; no clear D gene. Looked up from germline, CDR1 is SGHVS and CDR2 is FNYEAQ. V was cut by 1 base and J by 0 bases, with 7 bases left in between. The CDR3 runs to 15 residues. CDR3 residues: CASSLDPSSYNEQFF. DNA of the CDR3: TGTGCCAGCAGCTTAGACCCCAGCTCCTACAATGAGCAGTTCTTC.

The rearrangement joins TRBV14 to TRBJ2-7, with D possibly matching TRBD2 (5 bases). V dropped 2 bases and J dropped 0 bases, with 20 bases sitting between them. Germline lookup yields CDR1 SGHDN and CDR2 FVKESK. The length of the CDR3 is 18 residues. The CDR3 bases are TGTGCCAGCAGCCAAAACCCTCGATACGGACTCAGCTCCTACGAGCAGTACTTC. Its protein is CASSQNPRYGLSSYEQYF.

CDR3 sequence reads: CASSSTGGTEAFF. The CDR3 DNA is TGTGCCAGCAGTTCGACAGGGGGCACTGAAGCTTTCTTT. The V and J genes are TRBV12-3 or TRBV12-4 and TRBJ1-1; 9 bases are shared with TRBD1. V was pared by 4 bases and J by 4 bases, with 1 base of the junction left unmatched. CDR3 size: 13 residues.

The chain recombines TRBV30 with TRBJ1-5; 7 nucleotides match TRBD1. The CDR3 extends over 13 amino acids. V lost 2 bases and J lost 7; bases outside the gene matches: 5. Germline V gene data show CDR1 as GTSNPN and CDR2 as SVGIG (reference sequence). The DNA for the CDR3 is TGTGCCTGGAGTTCAGACAGGGCCCAGCCCCAGCATTTT. Encoded protein: CAWSSDRAQPQHF.

The CDR3, as DNA: TGTGCCAGCAGTTTAGGCGGGAGGGCGGACAATGAGCAGTTCTTC. The encoded protein is CASSLGGRADNEQFF. This chain links TRBV28 with TRBJ2-1; 9 bases line up with TRBD2. Germline loops: CDR1 MDHEN, CDR2 SYDVKM. This CDR3 contains 15 residues. V lost 2 bases and J lost 5; bases outside the gene matches: 4.

This clone showed up just a few times. V is TRBV27 and J is TRBJ1-2, with 8 bases lining up with TRBD1. CDR3 length equals 15 residues. Germline assignment: CDR1 MNHEY and CDR2 SMNVEV (reference sequence). The junction had 10 bases not matched to a gene; V was cut back by 2 bases and J by 8 bases. The chain's CDR3 is CASSLKGTGYGGYTF. The CDR3 region has the DNA TGTGCCAGCAGTTTAAAGGGGACAGGCTATGGAGGCTACACCTTC.

The sample holds a few counts of this clone. The CDR3 sequence: CATSGGENTEAFF. As DNA, the CDR3 is TGTGCCACCTCGGGGGGGGAGAACACTGAAGCTTTCTTT. The rearrangement joins TRBV27 to TRBJ1-1; a possible D gene is TRBD1 (5 bases). The CDR3 length is 13 residues. Germline V gives CDR1 MNHEY, CDR2 SMNVEV (reference sequence). Trimming took off 10 bases at V and 1 base at J, with 13 bases between the two ends.

The chain combines TRBV6-5 with TRBJ2-7; D is uncertain. The CDR3 is made up of 13 amino acids. V was trimmed by 4 bases and J by 2 bases, leaving 9 bases between them. The germline CDR1 and CDR2 sequences are MNHEY and SVGAGI. The CDR3 reads CASSLESPYEQYF. In nucleotides, the CDR3 is TGTGCCAGCAGTTTGGAGAGCCCCTACGAGCAGTACTTC.

This rearrangement joins TRBV19 to TRBJ1-4, with TRBD1 matching over 9 bases. V lost 5 bases and J lost 7; bases outside the gene matches: 8. Germline V gives CDR1 LNHDA, CDR2 SQIVND (reference sequence). CDR3 length: 15 residues. The CDR3, as DNA: TGTGCCAGTAGTCCCCGGGACAGGGCTTTTGAAAAACTGTTTTTT. Protein: CASSPRDRAFEKLFF.

The rearrangement joins TRBV30 to TRBJ2-3; 7 positions agree with TRBD2. V lost 5 bases to trimming and J lost 1 base; unmatched junction nucleotides: 6. The CDR3 totals 14 residues. The germline gives CDR1 GTSNPN, CDR2 SVGIG (reference sequence). CDR3 residues: CAWGTTGGTDTQYF. The DNA for the CDR3 is TGTGCCTGGGGGACTACCGGGGGCACAGATACGCAGTATTTT.

CDR3 nucleotides: TGTGCCAGTACTCCGAACACCGGGGAGCTGTTTTTT. It specifies CASTPNTGELFF. The chain has TRBV19 and TRBJ2-2; no firm D call. There are 12 residues in the CDR3. Trimming shortened V by 7 bases and J by 0 bases, and 3 bases separated the two germline ends. Germline CDR1 LNHDA, CDR2 SQIVND (reference sequence).

This chain connects TRBV27 to TRBJ2-3; 8 nucleotides agree with TRBD2. The V and J ends lost 7 bases and 2 bases, in that order; junction bases with no gene match: 5. The CDR3 length is 14 residues. CDR1 and CDR2 (germline): MNHEY, SMNVEV (reference sequence). The CDR3 DNA sequence: TGTGCCAGCAATCAAGCGGGAGTCACAGATACGCAGTATTTT. Translating gives CASNQAGVTDTQYF.

J is TRBJ2-1 and V is TRBV5-1; a possible D gene is TRBD2 (5 bases). Germline values: CDR1 SGHRS, CDR2 YFSETQ. The CDR3 covers 14 residues. The germline V and J ends were trimmed by 2 bases and 6 bases, with 12 bases remaining between them. For the CDR3, the DNA is TGCGCCAGCAGCTTACGGGGTGTGATCAATGAGCAGTTCTTC. Residues: CASSLRGVINEQFF. The whole variable domain, remainder taken from reference TRBV5-1 and TRBJ2-1, is KAGVTQTPRYLIKTRGQQVTLSCSPISGHRSVSWYQQTPGQGLQFLFEYFSETQRNKGNFPGRFSGRQFSNSRSEMNVSTLELGDSALYLCASSLRGVINEQFFGPGTRLTVL.

This chain joins TRBV5-1 and TRBJ1-1; D is uncertain. The CDR3 covers 14 residues. Trimming cost V 1 base and J 1 base, with 8 bases left between them. Germline assignment: CDR1 SGHRS and CDR2 YFSETQ. Here the CDR3 reads CASSLSDPNTEAFF. The CDR3 DNA is TGCGCCAGCAGCTTGTCAGATCCGAACACTGAAGCTTTCTTT.

The chain carries TRBV7-8 and TRBJ1-5, with D perhaps matching TRBD1 (6 bases). The CDR3 has 15 residues. Looked up from germline, CDR1 is SGHVS and CDR2 is FQNEAQ. The V gene lost 5 bases and the J gene lost 9 bases, with 20 bases spanning the gap. The CDR3 nucleotides are TGTGCCAGCAGCGCCGCGGGGGCCCATAGAGGGCCCCAGCATTTT. Translated, it gives CASSAAGAHRGPQHF.

The J gene is TRBJ2-5, the V gene TRBV2; 10 bases match TRBD1. The CDR3 runs to 12 residues. Trimming removed 5 bases from V and 8 bases from J; junction bases left unmatched: 2. From germline, CDR1 is SNHLY and CDR2 FYNNEI. CDR3 in amino acids: CASSRDRGTQYF. CDR3 sequence (DNA): TGTGCCAGCAGTCGGGACAGGGGAACCCAGTACTTC.

This sequence joins TRBV7-2 and TRBJ2-3, with TRBD2 identical over 9 bases. The CDR3 has 16 amino acids. The J segment lost 8 bases and the V segment lost 6 bases, leaving 15 bases of the junction unmatched. Germline V gene data show CDR1 as SGHTA and CDR2 as FQGNSA. The CDR3 reads CASSLISGSSRGTQYF. In DNA form, the CDR3 reads TGTGCCAGCAGTTTGATTAGCGGGAGTTCTCGAGGTACGCAGTATTTT. Looking up the rest from reference TRBV7-2 and TRBJ2-3 gives the full variable domain: GAGVSQSPSNKVTEKGKDVELRCDPISGHTALYWYRQSLGQGLEFLIYFQGNSAPDKSGLPSDRFSAERTGGSVSTLTIQRTQQEDSAVYLCASSLISGSSRGTQYFGPGTRLTVL.

This chain connects TRBV19 to TRBJ1-5, with 7 bases aligning to TRBD1. Germline V CDR1 and CDR2: LNHDA, SQIVND (reference sequence). The CDR3 covers 17 residues. The J segment lost 2 bases and the V segment lost 9 bases, leaving 16 bases of the junction unmatched. This chain's CDR3 is CASPTGQHQGGNQPQHF. The CDR3 DNA reads TGTGCCAGCCCAACGGGACAGCATCAAGGCGGCAATCAGCCCCAGCATTTT.

V and J are TRBV7-8 and TRBJ2-3; 9 nucleotides agree with TRBD2. Germline lookup yields CDR1 SGHVS and CDR2 FQNEAQ. V dropped 5 bases and J dropped 2; count of bases not matched to a gene: 14. This CDR3 is 18 amino acids long. CDR3 in DNA: TGTGCCAGCAGCCCCCCCTACCCGACTAGCGGATCCACAGATACGCAGTATTTT. Its protein product is CASSPPYPTSGSTDTQYF.

The V gene is TRBV27, the J gene TRBJ2-1; 12 bases align to TRBD2. CDR1 MNHEY and CDR2 SMNVEV come from the germline V gene (reference sequence). The CDR3 covers 13 residues. The V gene end was trimmed by 5 bases and the J gene end by 9 bases; junction bases not matched to a gene: 2. The CDR3 spells CASSPGLAGEQFF. CDR3 bases: TGTGCCAGCAGTCCGGGACTAGCGGGTGAGCAGTTCTTC.

This clone was found a few times. The chain joins TRBV19 to TRBJ2-1; the match to TRBD2 covers 10 bases. V trimming: 0 bases; J trimming: 2 bases; junction bases outside the gene matches: 19. Per germline, CDR1 LNHDA and CDR2 SQIVND (reference sequence). The CDR3 contains 22 residues. This CDR3 is CASSIDSWRAQASGRTYNEQFF. CDR3 sequence (DNA): TGTGCCAGTAGTATAGATAGTTGGCGTGCACAAGCTAGCGGGAGAACCTACAATGAGCAGTTCTTC.

V usage is TRBV5-1 and J usage is TRBJ1-2; 7 bases fit TRBD1. The germline CDR1 and CDR2 sequences are SGHRS and YFSETQ. This CDR3 comprises 15 residues. V lost 4 bases, J lost 0 bases, and 6 bases stayed unmatched. The CDR3 nucleotides read TGCGCCAGCAGCACGGGACAGCCCGCTAACTATGGCTACACCTTC. It specifies CASSTGQPANYGYTF.